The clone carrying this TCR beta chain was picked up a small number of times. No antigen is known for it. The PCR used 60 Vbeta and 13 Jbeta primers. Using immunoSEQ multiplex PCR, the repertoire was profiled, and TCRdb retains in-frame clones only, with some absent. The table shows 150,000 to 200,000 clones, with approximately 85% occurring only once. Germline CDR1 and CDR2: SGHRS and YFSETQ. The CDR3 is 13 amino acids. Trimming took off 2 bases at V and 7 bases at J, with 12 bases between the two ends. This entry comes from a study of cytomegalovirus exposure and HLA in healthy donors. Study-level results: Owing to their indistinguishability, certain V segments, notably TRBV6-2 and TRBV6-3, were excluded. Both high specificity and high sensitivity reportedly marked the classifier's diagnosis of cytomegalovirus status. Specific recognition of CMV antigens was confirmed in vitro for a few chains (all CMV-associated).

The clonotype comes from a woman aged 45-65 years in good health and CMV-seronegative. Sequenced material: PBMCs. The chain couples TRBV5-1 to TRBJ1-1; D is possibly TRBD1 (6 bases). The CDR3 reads CASSFGTFSEAFF. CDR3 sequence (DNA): TGCGCCAGCAGCTTCGGGACATTCAGTGAAGCTTTCTTT.